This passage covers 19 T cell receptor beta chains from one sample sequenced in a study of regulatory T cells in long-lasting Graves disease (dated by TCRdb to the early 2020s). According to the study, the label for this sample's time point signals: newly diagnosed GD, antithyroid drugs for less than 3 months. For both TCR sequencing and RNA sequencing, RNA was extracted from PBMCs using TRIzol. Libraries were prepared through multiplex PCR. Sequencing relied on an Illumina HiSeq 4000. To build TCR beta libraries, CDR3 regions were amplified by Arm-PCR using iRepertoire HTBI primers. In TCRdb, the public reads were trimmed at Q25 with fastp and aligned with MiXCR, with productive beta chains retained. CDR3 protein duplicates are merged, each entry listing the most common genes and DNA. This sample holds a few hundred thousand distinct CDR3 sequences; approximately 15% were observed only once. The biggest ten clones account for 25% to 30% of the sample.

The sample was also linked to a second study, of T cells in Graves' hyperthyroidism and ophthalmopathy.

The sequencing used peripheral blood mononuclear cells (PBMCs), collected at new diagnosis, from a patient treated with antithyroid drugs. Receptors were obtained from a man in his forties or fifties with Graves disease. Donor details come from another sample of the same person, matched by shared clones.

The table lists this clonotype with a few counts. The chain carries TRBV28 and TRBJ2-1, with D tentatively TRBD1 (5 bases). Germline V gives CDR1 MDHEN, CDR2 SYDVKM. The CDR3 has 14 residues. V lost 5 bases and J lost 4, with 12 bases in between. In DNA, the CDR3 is TGTGCCAGCAGTCCGGCCGACAGATACAATGAGCAGTTCTTC. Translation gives CASSPADRYNEQFF.

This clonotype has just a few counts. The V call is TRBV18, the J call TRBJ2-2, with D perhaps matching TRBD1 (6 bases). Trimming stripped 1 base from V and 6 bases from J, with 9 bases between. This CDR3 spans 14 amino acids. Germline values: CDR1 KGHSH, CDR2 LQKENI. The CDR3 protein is CASSPQGESGELFF. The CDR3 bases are TGTGCCAGCTCACCACAGGGGGAGTCCGGGGAGCTGTTTTTT.

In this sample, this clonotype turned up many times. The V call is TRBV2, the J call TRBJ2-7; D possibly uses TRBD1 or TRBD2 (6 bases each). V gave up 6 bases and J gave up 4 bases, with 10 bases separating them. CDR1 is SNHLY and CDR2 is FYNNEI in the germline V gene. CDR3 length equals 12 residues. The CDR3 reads CASRRGRYEQYF. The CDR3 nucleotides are TGTGCCAGCAGGAGGGGGAGGTACGAGCAGTACTTC.

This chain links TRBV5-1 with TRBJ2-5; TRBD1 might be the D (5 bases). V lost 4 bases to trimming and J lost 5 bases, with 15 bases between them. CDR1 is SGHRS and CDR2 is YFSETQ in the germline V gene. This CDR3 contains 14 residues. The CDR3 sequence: CASSLSRAEETQYF. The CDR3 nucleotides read TGCGCCAGCAGCCTCTCCAGGGCGGAGGAGACCCAGTACTTC.

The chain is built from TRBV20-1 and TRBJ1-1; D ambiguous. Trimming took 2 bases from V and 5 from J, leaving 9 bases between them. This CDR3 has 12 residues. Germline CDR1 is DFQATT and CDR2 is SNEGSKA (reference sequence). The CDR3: CSARRGITEAFF. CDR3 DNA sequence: TGCAGTGCTAGAAGAGGGATTACTGAAGCTTTCTTT.

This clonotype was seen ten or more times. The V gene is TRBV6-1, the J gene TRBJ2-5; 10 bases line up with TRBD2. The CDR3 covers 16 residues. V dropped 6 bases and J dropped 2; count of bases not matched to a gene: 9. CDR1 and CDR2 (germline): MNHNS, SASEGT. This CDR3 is CASSQSSLAGQETQYF. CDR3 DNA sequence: TGTGCCAGCAGCCAATCGTCACTAGCGGGGCAAGAGACCCAGTACTTC.

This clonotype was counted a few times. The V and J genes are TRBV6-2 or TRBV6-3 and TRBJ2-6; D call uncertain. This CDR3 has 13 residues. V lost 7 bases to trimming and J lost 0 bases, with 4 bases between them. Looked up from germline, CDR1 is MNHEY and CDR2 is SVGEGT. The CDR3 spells CASITSGANVLTF. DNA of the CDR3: TGTGCCAGCATAACCTCTGGGGCCAACGTCCTGACTTTC.

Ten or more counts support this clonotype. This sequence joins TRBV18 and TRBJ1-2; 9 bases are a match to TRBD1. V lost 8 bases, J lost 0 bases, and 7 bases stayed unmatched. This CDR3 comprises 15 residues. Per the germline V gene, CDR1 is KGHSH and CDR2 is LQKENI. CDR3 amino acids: CASSPGQGANYGYTF. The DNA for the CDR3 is TGTGCCAGCAGTCCGGGACAGGGAGCTAACTATGGCTACACCTTC.

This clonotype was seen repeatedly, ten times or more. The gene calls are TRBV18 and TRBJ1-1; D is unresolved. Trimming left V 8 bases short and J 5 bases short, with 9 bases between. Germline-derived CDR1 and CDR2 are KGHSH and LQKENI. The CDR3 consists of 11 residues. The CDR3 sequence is CASSPGTEAFF. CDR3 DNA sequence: TGTGCCAGCAGTCCGGGAACTGAAGCTTTCTTT.

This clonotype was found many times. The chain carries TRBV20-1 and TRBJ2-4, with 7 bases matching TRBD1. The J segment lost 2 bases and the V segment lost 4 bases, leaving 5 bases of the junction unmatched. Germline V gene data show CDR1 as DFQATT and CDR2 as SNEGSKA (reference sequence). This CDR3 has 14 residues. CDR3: CSAKPTGTKNIQYF. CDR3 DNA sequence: TGCAGTGCTAAACCGACAGGGACCAAAAACATTCAGTACTTC.

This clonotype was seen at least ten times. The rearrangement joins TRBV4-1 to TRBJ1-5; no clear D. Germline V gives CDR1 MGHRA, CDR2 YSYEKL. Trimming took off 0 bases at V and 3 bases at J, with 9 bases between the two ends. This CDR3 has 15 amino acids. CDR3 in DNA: TGCGCCAGCAGCCAAGATCTCAGTTTCAATCAGCCCCAGCATTTT. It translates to CASSQDLSFNQPQHF.

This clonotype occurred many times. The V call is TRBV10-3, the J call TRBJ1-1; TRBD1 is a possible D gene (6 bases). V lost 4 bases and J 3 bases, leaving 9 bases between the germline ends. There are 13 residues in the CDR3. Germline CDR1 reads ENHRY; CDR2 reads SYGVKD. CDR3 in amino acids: CAISVRGDTEAFF. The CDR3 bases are TGTGCCATCAGTGTGAGGGGGGACACTGAAGCTTTCTTT.

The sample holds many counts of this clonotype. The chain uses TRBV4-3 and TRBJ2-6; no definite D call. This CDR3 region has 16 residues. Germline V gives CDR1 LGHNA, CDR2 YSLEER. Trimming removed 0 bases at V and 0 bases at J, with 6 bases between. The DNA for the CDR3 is TGCGCCAGCAGCCAAGATATAGGCTCTGGGGCCAACGTCCTGACTTTC. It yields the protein CASSQDIGSGANVLTF.

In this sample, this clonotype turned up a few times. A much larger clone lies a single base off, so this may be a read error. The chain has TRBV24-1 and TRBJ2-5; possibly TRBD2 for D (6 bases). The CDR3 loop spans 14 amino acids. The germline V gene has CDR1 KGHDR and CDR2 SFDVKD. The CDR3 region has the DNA TGTGCCACCAGTCAGTGGGGGGAGGAAGAGACCCGGTACTTC. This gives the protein CATSQWGEEETRYF.

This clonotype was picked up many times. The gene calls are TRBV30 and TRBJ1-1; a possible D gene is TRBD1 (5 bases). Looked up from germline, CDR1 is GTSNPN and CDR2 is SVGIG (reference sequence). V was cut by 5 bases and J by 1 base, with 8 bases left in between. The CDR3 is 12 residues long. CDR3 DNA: TGTGCCTGGGGACACCAGAACACTGAAGCTTTCTTT. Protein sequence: CAWGHQNTEAFF.

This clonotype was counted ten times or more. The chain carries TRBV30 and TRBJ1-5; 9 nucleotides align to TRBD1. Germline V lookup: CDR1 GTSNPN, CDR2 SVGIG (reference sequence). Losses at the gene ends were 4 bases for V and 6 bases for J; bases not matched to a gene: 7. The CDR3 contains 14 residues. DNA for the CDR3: TGTGCCTGGAACCGGGACAGGGAATCTCAGCCCCAGCATTTT. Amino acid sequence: CAWNRDRESQPQHF.

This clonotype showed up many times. The CDR3 loop reads CASSLNPLASGKDTQYF. The DNA for the CDR3 is TGTGCCAGCAGCTTAAACCCTCTCGCTAGCGGAAAAGATACGCAGTATTTT. The chain joins TRBV7-3 to TRBJ2-3; 7 nucleotides match TRBD2. Germline CDR1 SGHTA, CDR2 FQGTGA. The V and J ends lost 1 base and 5 bases, in that order; junction bases with no gene match: 12. The CDR3 sequence is 17 residues long.

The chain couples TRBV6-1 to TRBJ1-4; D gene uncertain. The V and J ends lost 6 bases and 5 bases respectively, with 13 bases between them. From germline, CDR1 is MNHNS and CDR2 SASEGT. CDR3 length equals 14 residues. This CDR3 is CASRRTASNEKLFF. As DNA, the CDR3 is TGTGCCAGCAGAAGAACGGCGAGCAATGAAAAACTGTTTTTT.

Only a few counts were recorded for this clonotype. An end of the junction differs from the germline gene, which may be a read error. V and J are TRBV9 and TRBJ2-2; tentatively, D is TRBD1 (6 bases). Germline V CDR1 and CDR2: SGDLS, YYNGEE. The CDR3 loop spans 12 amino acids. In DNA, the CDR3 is TGTGCCACCAGCAGGGGCCCCGGGGAGCTGTTTTTT. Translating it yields CATSRGPGELFF.